A selection of T cell receptor beta chains follows, all from one sample in a study of T-cell reconstitution after alpha-beta-depleted transplantation in children. A single record per CDR3 protein comes from TCRdb applying MiXCR to the PCR reads. The table includes about 690,000 distinct CDR3 sequences, 16% detected once. The source was PBMCs from the stem cell graft donor, collected from the stem cell graft. The source of these receptors is a human donor who donated a stem cell graft to a child with acute myeloid leukemia. The CDR3 runs from the conserved cysteine through the conserved F or W. Each record gives: J gene, D gene, clone size, V gene, CDR3 protein, CDR3 DNA. A D gene is named only where the DNA matches it firmly. Size is stated for part of the rows, as once, few or many counts, or as a class when the clone is expanded.

TRBJ2-2 | - | many | TRBV7-2 | CASSLASAWTGELFF | TGTGCCAGCAGCTTAGCTTCGGCGTGGACCGGGGAGCTGTTTTTT
TRBJ1-1 | TRBD1 | - | TRBV7-9 | CASSARDRVSAEAFF | TGTGCCAGCAGCGCAAGGGACAGGGTGAGCGCTGAAGCTTTCTTT
TRBJ2-2 | TRBD2 | - | TRBV5-6 | CASSSPLRGAGTGELFF | TGTGCCAGCAGCTCTCCTCTGCGGGGGGCCGGGACCGGGGAGCTGTTTTTT
TRBJ2-5 | TRBD1 | many | TRBV5-1 | CASTLGQGTETQYF | TGCGCCAGCACCCTGGGACAGGGGACAGAGACCCAGTACTTC
TRBJ1-5 | - | many | TRBV20-1 | CSARDSQVIDQPQHF | TGCAGTGCTAGAGATTCCCAAGTCATAGATCAGCCCCAGCATTTT
TRBJ2-2 | - | few | TRBV12-3/TRBV12-4 | CASNPQGAGELFF | TGTGCCAGCAACCCACAAGGGGCCGGGGAGCTGTTTTTT
TRBJ2-1 | TRBD1 | - | TRBV24-1 | CATSERDRANEQFF | TGTGCCACCAGTGAGCGGGACAGGGCTAATGAGCAGTTCTTC
TRBJ1-5 | TRBD1 | many | TRBV20-1 | CSAVDRAKYSNQPQHF | TGCAGTGCGGTGGACAGGGCTAAGTATAGCAATCAGCCCCAGCATTTT
TRBJ2-4 | TRBD2 | - | TRBV12-3/TRBV12-4 | CASSTGTSGASVQYF | TGTGCCAGCAGTACCGGGACTAGCGGGGCTTCGGTTCAGTACTTC
TRBJ1-1 | - | - | TRBV7-9 | CASSLDDSPIVF | TGTGCCAGCAGCTTAGACGACAGCCCTATCGTCTTT
TRBJ2-7 | - | - | TRBV6-2/TRBV6-3 | CASGDKSYEQYF | TGTGCCAGTGGCGACAAGTCCTACGAGCAGTACTTC
TRBJ2-2 | - | many | TRBV12-3/TRBV12-4 | CASSVRGSNTGELFF | TGTGCCAGCTCCGTCCGGGGCTCGAACACCGGGGAGCTGTTTTTT
TRBJ2-2 | TRBD1 | few | TRBV5-1 | CASSFWQGASVELFF | TGCGCCAGCAGCTTTTGGCAGGGGGCCTCCGTGGAGCTGTTTTTT
TRBJ2-1 | TRBD1 | - | TRBV5-5 | CASSLKAQQGSYNEQFF | TGTGCCAGCAGCTTGAAAGCGCAACAGGGGTCCTACAATGAGCAGTTCTTC
TRBJ1-4 | - | few | TRBV25-1 | CASSEFYGQGNEKLFF | TGTGCCAGCAGTGAATTTTATGGGCAGGGTAATGAAAAACTGTTTTTT
TRBJ2-1 | - | - | TRBV7-9 | CASSLIGDPYNEQFF | TGTGCCAGCAGCTTAATTGGGGACCCCTACAATGAGCAGTTCTTC
TRBJ2-1 | TRBD2 | - | TRBV12-3/TRBV12-4 | CASSPTSGGRSSYNEQFF | TGTGCCAGCAGCCCGACTAGCGGGGGGAGGAGCTCCTACAATGAGCAGTTCTTC
TRBJ2-2 | - | - | TRBV7-2 | CASSLMGSGELFF | TGTGCCAGCAGCTTAATGGGGTCCGGGGAGCTGTTTTTT
TRBJ2-3 | - | - | TRBV7-2 | CASSEGSTDTQYF | TGTGCCAGCAGCGAAGGTAGCACAGATACGCAGTATTTT
TRBJ2-2 | - | many | TRBV6-1 | CASSGGEAGELFF | TGTGCCAGCAGTGGAGGGGAGGCCGGGGAGCTGTTTTTT
TRBJ1-6 | - | many | TRBV28 | CASLGGLSSYNSPLHF | TGTGCCAGTCTAGGGGGACTGAGCTCCTATAATTCACCCCTCCACTTT
TRBJ1-4 | - | few | TRBV30 | CAWNPGLQVEKLFF | TGTGCCTGGAATCCGGGACTGCAGGTGGAAAAACTGTTTTTT
TRBJ2-3 | TRBD2 | - | TRBV4-3 | CASSPTGLAGDTDTQYF | TGCGCCAGCAGCCCGACGGGACTAGCGGGGGACACAGATACGCAGTATTTT
TRBJ2-1 | - | - | TRBV7-6 | CASSLKRGASSYNQQFF | TGTGCCAGCAGCTTAAAGAGGGGGGCCAGTTCCTACAATCAGCAGTTCTTC
TRBJ2-1 | - | many | TRBV12-3/TRBV12-4 | CASSLVGARNEQFF | TGTGCCAGCAGTTTAGTTGGGGCGCGGAATGAGCAGTTCTTC
TRBJ1-6 | - | - | TRBV20-1 | CSAPPPERGGPGSPLHF | TGCAGTGCTCCTCCACCTGAGCGAGGTGGTCCTGGATCACCCCTCCACTTT
TRBJ2-3 | TRBD2 | few | TRBV4-2 | CASSQDLLSGGVGSTDTQYF | TGTGCCAGCAGCCAAGATCTATTAAGCGGGGGGGTTGGAAGCACAGATACGCAGTATTTT
TRBJ1-2 | - | few | TRBV24-1 | CATSDTPDGAGNYGYTF | TGTGCCACCAGTGATACCCCGGACGGGGCGGGGAACTATGGCTACACCTTC
TRBJ2-1 | TRBD1 | many | TRBV20-1 | CSATLGQGGEQFF | TGCAGTGCTACCCTGGGACAGGGGGGTGAGCAGTTCTTC
TRBJ2-4 | - | few | TRBV7-2 | CASSNGGTVGNIQYF | TGTGCCAGCAGCAACGGCGGGACGGTCGGGAACATTCAGTACTTC
TRBJ2-5 | TRBD1 | many | TRBV20-1 | CSGRTGLETQYF | TGCAGCGGCCGGACAGGGTTGGAGACCCAGTACTTC
TRBJ2-5 | - | many | TRBV15 | CATSREVTGQGPETQYF | TGTGCCACCAGCAGAGAGGTAACAGGTCAGGGGCCGGAGACCCAGTACTTC
TRBJ1-2 | - | few | TRBV5-1 | CASRGGENGYTF | TGCGCCAGCAGAGGAGGGGAGAATGGCTACACCTTC
TRBJ2-3 | TRBD1 | many | TRBV29-1 | CSVGQGTRDTQYF | TGCAGCGTTGGACAGGGGACGAGGGATACGCAGTATTTT
TRBJ2-1 | TRBD2 | many | TRBV9 | CASSVAGGGARNEQFF | TGTGCCAGCAGCGTAGCTGGCGGGGGGGCAAGGAATGAGCAGTTCTTC
TRBJ2-7 | - | many | TRBV27 | CASRPDSLVVYEQYF | TGTGCCAGCAGACCGGACAGCCTCGTGGTATACGAGCAGTACTTC
TRBJ1-1 | TRBD1 | many | TRBV20-1 | CSARERQGPTEAFF | TGCAGTGCTAGAGAGAGACAGGGACCCACTGAAGCTTTCTTT